This T cell receptor beta chain was identified in a study of T-cell memory formation after mild COVID-19. Regarding the study as a whole: A balance of CD4 and CD8 characterized clones contracting day 15 to 85, whereas later expanders leaned CD4+. Cross-reactive memory seemingly joined, as some responding clones were found in pre-infection memory.

CDR1 and CDR2 from the germline V gene are SGHTA and FQGNSA. J was trimmed by 16 bases and V by 4 bases; bases with no gene match: 7. This CDR3 contains 12 residues. Worth noting for this clonotype: What it binds is not known.

Constant-segment primers served in 5'RACE that generated TCR alpha and TCR beta cDNA libraries bearing sample barcodes and UMIs. TCRdb redid the calling of the 5' RACE reads with MiXCR, one entry per CDR3 protein. The sample gives roughly 180,000 distinct CDR3 sequences, about a fifth of which show up once; roughly 3.9% is in the top ten. This receptor was taken from a man aged 18 to 29 who had mild COVID-19 (a few samples of this study predate the infection). Cell type and time point are not known. Material for sequencing was PBMCs or a T cell subset sorted from them (not recorded which). This chain links TRBV7-2 with TRBJ1-5, with 10 bases lining up with TRBD1. The CDR3 DNA sequence: TGTGCCAGCAGCTACGACAGGGGGCGTCCTCATTTT. Residues: CASSYDRGRPHF.